This TCR beta chain emerged from a study of response to subunit inactivated influenza vaccine. TCRdb redid the calling of the RT-PCR reads with MiXCR, one entry per CDR3 protein. The data hold approximately 520,000 distinct CDR3 sequences, with approximately 15% observed a single time. The sample consisted of CD4+ T cells sorted from PBMCs, taken 23 to 25 months after vaccination. This receptor was identified in a man aged 50 to 69 who received an inactivated influenza vaccine.

The CDR3 region has the DNA TGTGCCACCGCTAAGGGGGGGGCCGATACGCAGTATTTT. This sequence encodes CATAKGGADTQYF. The V gene is TRBV15, the J gene TRBJ2-3; weak D call: TRBD2 (7 bases). The CDR3 has 13 residues. V dropped 8 bases and J dropped 6 bases, with 15 bases sitting between them. Germline values: CDR1 LNHNV, CDR2 YYDKDF (reference sequence).